This is a list of T cell receptor beta chains from one sample in a study of T cell responses to AZD1222 COVID-19 vaccine. Repertoires were generated with immunoSEQ multiplex PCR, while TCRdb's copy carries only in-frame clones and drops some. This table has around 160,000 clones, about 91% appearing once. The sequencing here drew on peripheral blood, taken on day 0 of AZD1222 vaccination. All receptors derive from an adult in good health. The CDR3 runs from the conserved cysteine through the conserved F or W. Fields, in order: J gene, V gene, D gene, clone size, CDR3 protein, CDR3 DNA. A D gene is named only where the DNA matches it firmly. Clone sizes are given selectively: once, few, many, or a class where the clone is expanded.

J: TRBJ2-7; V: TRBV19; D: NA; size: NA; CDR3: CASGHRAGWISEQYF; DNA: TGTGCCAGTGGTCACAGGGCCGGCTGGATCTCCGAGCAGTACTTC
J: TRBJ2-3; V: TRBV3-1/TRBV3-2; D: NA; size: NA; CDR3: CASSQGSGASTDTQYF; DNA: TGTGCCAGCAGCCAAGGTTCGGGGGCGAGCACAGATACGCAGTATTTT
J: TRBJ2-3; V: TRBV19; D: NA; size: NA; CDR3: CASSITGGTDTQYF; DNA: TGTGCCAGTAGTATAACCGGGGGCACAGATACGCAGTATTTT
J: TRBJ1-1; V: TRBV7-2; D: NA; size: NA; CDR3: CASSPPGARATEAFF; DNA: TGTGCCAGCAGCCCCCCAGGGGCGCGGGCCACTGAAGCTTTCTTT
J: TRBJ1-2; V: TRBV15; D: NA; size: NA; CDR3: CATSMTPGLPNKKSGYTF; DNA: TGTGCCACCAGCATGACTCCAGGACTCCCTAATAAGAAGAGCGGCTACACCTTC
J: TRBJ2-1; V: TRBV7-3; D: NA; size: NA; CDR3: CASSSRSGPEGNEQFF; DNA: TGTGCCAGCAGCTCCCGTTCGGGGCCGGAGGGCAATGAGCAGTTCTTC
J: TRBJ1-4; V: TRBV18; D: NA; size: NA; CDR3: CASSLSSGVPTNEKLFF; DNA: TGTGCCAGCTCACTCAGCTCCGGGGTCCCAACTAATGAAAAACTGTTTTTT
J: TRBJ2-1; V: TRBV28; D: TRBD1; size: NA; CDR3: CASRDRVNEQFF; DNA: TGTGCCAGCCGGGACAGGGTCAATGAGCAGTTCTTC
J: TRBJ1-4; V: TRBV7-9; D: NA; size: NA; CDR3: CASSVGRKNEKLFF; DNA: TGTGCCAGCAGCGTCGGACGGAAAAATGAAAAACTGTTTTTT
J: TRBJ2-5; V: TRBV29-1; D: TRBD1; size: few; CDR3: CSVSTGGDETQYF; DNA: TGCAGCGTCTCGACAGGGGGGGACGAGACCCAGTACTTC
J: TRBJ2-5; V: TRBV19; D: NA; size: NA; CDR3: CASSRIGGPSPETQYF; DNA: TGTGCCAGTAGTCGAATAGGGGGGCCCTCACCGGAGACCCAGTACTTC
J: TRBJ2-7; V: TRBV9; D: NA; size: NA; CDR3: CASGDGERNEQYF; DNA: TGTGCCAGCGGGGACGGGGAAAGGAACGAGCAGTACTTC
J: TRBJ2-1; V: TRBV4-3; D: NA; size: NA; CDR3: CASSQEDYHSYNEQFF; DNA: TGCGCCAGCAGCCAGGAAGACTACCACTCCTACAATGAGCAGTTCTTC
J: TRBJ1-2; V: TRBV2; D: NA; size: NA; CDR3: CASRPDHGYTF; DNA: TGTGCCAGCAGACCCGATCATGGCTACACCTTC
J: TRBJ1-4; V: TRBV6-5; D: NA; size: NA; CDR3: CASSQGPLREKLFF; DNA: TGTGCCAGCAGTCAGGGCCCCTTGAGAGAAAAACTGTTTTTT
J: TRBJ2-5; V: TRBV29-1; D: NA; size: NA; CDR3: CSVDGRETQYF; DNA: TGCAGCGTTGACGGAAGAGAGACCCAGTACTTC
J: TRBJ2-5; V: TRBV27; D: NA; size: NA; CDR3: CASTSPLDQETQYF; DNA: TGTGCCAGCACCTCTCCACTAGATCAAGAGACCCAGTACTTC
J: TRBJ2-7; V: TRBV27; D: NA; size: NA; CDR3: CASSWGQGNEQYF; DNA: TGTGCCAGCAGTTGGGGGCAGGGCAACGAGCAGTACTTC
J: TRBJ2-3; V: TRBV6-4; D: NA; size: NA; CDR3: CASSGLMGDRPDTQYF; DNA: TGTGCCAGCAGTGGACTGATGGGGGATAGACCAGATACGCAGTATTTT
J: TRBJ1-5; V: TRBV6-5; D: NA; size: NA; CDR3: CASRGQPTANQPQHF; DNA: TGTGCCAGCAGAGGACAGCCGACGGCCAATCAGCCCCAGCATTTT
J: TRBJ2-3; V: TRBV29-1; D: TRBD2; size: NA; CDR3: CSVRTSAGTDTQYF; DNA: TGCAGCGTCCGGACTAGCGCTGGCACAGATACGCAGTATTTT
J: TRBJ1-2; V: TRBV27; D: NA; size: NA; CDR3: CASSSSPGLGHGYTF; DNA: TGTGCCAGCAGTTCATCGCCAGGGTTGGGGCATGGCTACACCTTC
J: TRBJ1-5; V: TRBV6-5; D: NA; size: NA; CDR3: CASIGASNQPQHF; DNA: TGTGCCAGCATCGGGGCTAGCAATCAGCCCCAGCATTTT
J: TRBJ2-7; V: TRBV7-9; D: TRBD2; size: few; CDR3: CASSLPPGGGDYEQYF; DNA: TGTGCCAGCAGCTTACCCCCGGGGGGAGGAGACTACGAGCAGTACTTC
J: TRBJ1-1; V: TRBV9; D: NA; size: NA; CDR3: CASSPRGVGTEAFF; DNA: TGTGCCAGCAGCCCTCGAGGGGTTGGCACTGAAGCTTTCTTT
J: TRBJ2-3; V: TRBV5-1; D: NA; size: NA; CDR3: CASSLGHSTDTQYF; DNA: TGCGCCAGCAGCTTGGGGCACTCTACAGATACGCAGTATTTT
J: TRBJ2-5; V: TRBV30; D: NA; size: NA; CDR3: CAWSGTRLGETQYF; DNA: TGTGCCTGGAGTGGGACTCGACTAGGCGAGACCCAGTACTTC
J: TRBJ1-1; V: TRBV6-5; D: NA; size: NA; CDR3: CASSLRDKVSEAFF; DNA: TGTGCCAGCAGTCTCCGGGACAAAGTCTCTGAAGCTTTCTTT